The entry below gives a single T cell receptor beta chain sequence along with its context. This sample stems from a study of PD-L1 blockade in urothelial cancer. Study background: Blood yielded a median of around 140,000 T cells per sample.

Per the germline V gene, CDR1 is MNHEY and CDR2 is SVGAGI. V was trimmed by 0 bases and J by 14 bases, leaving 13 bases between them. The CDR3 has 12 residues. Time point of the sample: peripheral blood 6 weeks after treatment start. Using immunoSEQ multiplex PCR, the repertoire was profiled, and TCRdb retains in-frame clones only, with some absent. The table lists about 48,000 clones, about 90% of them singletons. Material: PBMCs, obtained around atezolizumab (anti-PD-L1) treatment. This TCR derives from a man in his sixties with urothelial cancer. The chain is built from TRBV6-5 and TRBJ1-1; no clear D. The CDR3 here is CASSYSNKRLFF. CDR3 bases: TGTGCCAGCAGTTACTCGAACAAGCGGCTGTTCTTT.